The TCR beta chain described here comes from a study of blood T cell repertoires in COVID-19. Study details: COVID-19 samples collected from the United States, Italy and Spain covered acute and convalescent phases.

Original processing notes: Amplified reference gene primers provided the basis for estimating nucleated cell counts. Using immunoSEQ multiplex PCR, the repertoire was profiled, and TCRdb retains in-frame clones only, with some absent. V and J calls and clone size follow that table, whereas D and trimming were derived from the DNA. The sample shows 85,000 to 100,000 clones, roughly 80% of them seen only once. Germline lookup yields CDR1 SGDLS and CDR2 YYNGEE. This CDR3 has 15 amino acids. J lost 3 bases, V lost 0 bases, and 6 bases had no gene match. This clone was seen a handful of times. The TCR was taken from a man aged 45-65 years who had recovered from COVID-19. The chain has TRBV9 and TRBJ2-7; 7 nucleotides agree with TRBD2. The sample was peripheral blood. The CDR3 protein is CASSVEASGHYEQYF. The CDR3 region has the DNA TGTGCCAGCAGCGTAGAGGCTAGCGGACACTACGAGCAGTACTTC.